A selection of T cell receptor beta chains follows, all from one sample in a study of OX40 agonist ivuxolimab in advanced cancers. Some clones are missing from TCRdb's copy, which holds only in-frame ones; the method was immunoSEQ multiplex PCR. In the table there are 52,000 or so clones, approximately 93% of which are singletons. The material sequenced was CD4+ or CD8+ T cells sorted from blood, taken in a trial of the OX40 agonist ivuxolimab. Receptors originate from an adult with an advanced solid tumor such as melanoma, head and neck, liver or kidney cancer. The CDR3 runs from the conserved cysteine through the conserved F or W. D genes are given only for firm matches. Not all rows give a size; the values are once, few, many and, for expanded clones, a class.

j_call,clone_size,d_call,v_call,cdr3_nt,cdr3_aa
TRBJ2-3,.,TRBD2,TRBV4-1,TGCGCCAGCACCTTCGCGGGGGGGACAGATACGCAGTATTTT,CASTFAGGTDTQYF
TRBJ1-2,.,TRBD1,TRBV5-8,TGTGCCAGCAGCTCAGGACAGGGAGTTCATGGCTACACCTTC,CASSSGQGVHGYTF
TRBJ1-5,once,TRBD1,TRBV4-3,TGCGCCAGCAGCCAAGAGTGGGGGACAGGCAATCAGCCCCAGCATTTT,CASSQEWGTGNQPQHF
TRBJ2-1,many,TRBD2,TRBV28,TGTGCCAGCTTCGGGACTAGCGGTTACAATGAGCAGTTCTTC,CASFGTSGYNEQFF
TRBJ2-3,.,.,TRBV7-2,TGTGCCAGCAGCCCAGGGTTCGCAGATACGCAGTATTTT,CASSPGFADTQYF
TRBJ2-1,few,TRBD2,TRBV9,TGTGCCAGCAGCCCGAGCGGGAGCTCCTACAATGAGCAGTTCTTC,CASSPSGSSYNEQFF
TRBJ2-7,.,.,TRBV30,TGTGCCTGGAGTGTTTTTCGGTCACAAGGCGGCGAGCAGTACTTC,CAWSVFRSQGGEQYF
TRBJ1-1,.,.,TRBV27,TGTGCCAGCAGTCTCGTGCGCGGTGAAGCTTTCTTT,CASSLVRGEAFF
TRBJ1-1,.,.,TRBV7-2,TGTGCCAGCAGCTTAAATCTTGGGACACTTAACACTGAAGCTTTCTTT,CASSLNLGTLNTEAFF
TRBJ2-1,once,TRBD1,TRBV27,TGTGCCACCCGGGGACAGTCCCTATATGAGCAGTTCTTC,CATRGQSLYEQFF
TRBJ2-3,.,.,TRBV28,TGTGCCAGCAGGGGCTGGGGTGGGACAGATACGCAGTATTTT,CASRGWGGTDTQYF
TRBJ1-5,few,.,TRBV27,TGTGCCAGCAGTGCAGGAGATCAGCCCCAGCATTTT,CASSAGDQPQHF
TRBJ2-5,few,TRBD1,TRBV6-1,TGTGCCACCGGGTCCGGACAGGACCAAGAGACCCAGTACTTC,CATGSGQDQETQYF
TRBJ1-1,.,.,TRBV5-1,TGCGCCAGCAGCTTGGGGCCGGGCACTGAAGCTTTCTTT,CASSLGPGTEAFF
TRBJ2-3,.,.,TRBV9,TGTGCCAGCAGTATAGCAGCCTCGGTGACAGATACGCAGTATTTT,CASSIAASVTDTQYF
TRBJ2-5,once,TRBD1,TRBV7-7,TGTGCTAGCAGCACGTTGACAGGGTCGAGGGAGACCCAGTACTTC,CASSTLTGSRETQYF
TRBJ2-7,.,TRBD2,TRBV7-9,TGTGCCAGCAGCCCAAGTCGGGGGATAGAGGGAGGGAATCCCTACGAGCAGTACTTC,CASSPSRGIEGGNPYEQYF
TRBJ2-7,.,.,TRBV28,TGTGCCAGCACCCCTCTAGATGACAGGGAGGACGAGCAGTACTTC,CASTPLDDREDEQYF
TRBJ2-1,.,.,TRBV2,TGTGCCAGCACCGGGGTGGATAGCTCCTACAATGAGCAGTTCTTC,CASTGVDSSYNEQFF
TRBJ1-5,.,.,TRBV27,TGTGCCAGCAGTTTTTCGGGCAATCAGCCCCAGCATTTT,CASSFSGNQPQHF
TRBJ2-1,.,.,TRBV11-3,TGTGCCAGCAGCTTAGGTGCAGGGGCTCCCTACAATGAGCAGTTCTTC,CASSLGAGAPYNEQFF
TRBJ2-2,once,.,TRBV9,TGTGCCAGCAGCTTAGAGGGGACCGGGGAGCTGTTTTTT,CASSLEGTGELFF
TRBJ2-7,.,TRBD2,TRBV9,TGTGCCAGCAGCGCTAGCGGGGGCTACTCCTACGAGCAGTACTTC,CASSASGGYSYEQYF
TRBJ1-2,.,.,TRBV19,TGTGCCAGTAGTCTCAACGGGGACTACCTTTATGGCTACACCTTC,CASSLNGDYLYGYTF
TRBJ2-2,.,.,TRBV9,TGTGCCAGCAGCGAGGGGGAGACTGGGACTTCGGTCGTCGGGGAGCTGTTTTTT,CASSEGETGTSVVGELFF
TRBJ2-1,.,.,TRBV9,TGTGCCAGCCGGAGCCCGTACAATGAGCAGTTCTTC,CASRSPYNEQFF
TRBJ2-7,.,TRBD2,TRBV25-1,TGTGCCAGCAGTGAAACTAGCGGGATCTACGAGCAGTACTTC,CASSETSGIYEQYF
TRBJ1-1,.,.,TRBV5-1,TGCGCCAGCAGGGAGGACCTGAGTTACACTGAAGCTTTCTTT,CASREDLSYTEAFF
TRBJ2-1,.,TRBD2,TRBV27,TGTGCCAGCTCCGGGGGGGATGAGCAGTTCTTC,CASSGGDEQFF
TRBJ2-7,.,.,TRBV7-9,TGTGCCAGCAGCTTTTTAGCGGAAACAATCTCCTACGAGCAGTACTTC,CASSFLAETISYEQYF
TRBJ2-1,once,.,TRBV19,TGTGCCAGTAGACTGTCCGGGGGTGGCAATGAGCAGTTCTTC,CASRLSGGGNEQFF